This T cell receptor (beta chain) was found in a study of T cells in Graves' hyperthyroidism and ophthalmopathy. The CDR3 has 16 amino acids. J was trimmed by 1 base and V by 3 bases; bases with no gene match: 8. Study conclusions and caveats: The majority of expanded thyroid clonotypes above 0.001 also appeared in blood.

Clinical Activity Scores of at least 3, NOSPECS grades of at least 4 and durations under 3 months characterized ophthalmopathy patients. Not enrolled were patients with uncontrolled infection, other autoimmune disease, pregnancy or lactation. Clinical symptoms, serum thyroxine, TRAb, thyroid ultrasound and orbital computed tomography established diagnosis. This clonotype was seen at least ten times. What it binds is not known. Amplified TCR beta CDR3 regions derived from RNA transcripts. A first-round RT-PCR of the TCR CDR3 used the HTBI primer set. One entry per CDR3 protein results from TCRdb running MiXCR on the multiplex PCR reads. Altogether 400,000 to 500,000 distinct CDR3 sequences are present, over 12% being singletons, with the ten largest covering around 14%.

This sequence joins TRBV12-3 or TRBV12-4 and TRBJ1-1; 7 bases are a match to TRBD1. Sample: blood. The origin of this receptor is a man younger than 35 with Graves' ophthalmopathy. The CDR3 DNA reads TGTGCCAGCAGTTTCAACTACAGGGGAGGGAACACTGAAGCTTTCTTT. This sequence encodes CASSFNYRGGNTEAFF.